This T cell receptor (beta chain) was profiled in a study of T cells in Graves' hyperthyroidism and ophthalmopathy. For the study at large: Peripheral blood sampling occurred at initial diagnosis, before any treatment.

CDR3 length equals 13 residues. Trimming stripped 5 bases from V and 1 base from J, with 11 bases between. Per germline, CDR1 DFQATT and CDR2 SNEGSKA (reference sequence). Regions amplified from RNA transcripts were the TCR beta CDR3 regions. First-round RT-PCR of the TCR CDR3 relied on the HTBI primer set. TCRdb called the multiplex PCR reads again in MiXCR, with one record for every CDR3 protein. Of a few hundred thousand distinct CDR3 sequences in the sample, roughly 19% were seen once. This clonotype occurred many times. Antigen specificity is unknown. Study-wide results and limits: Using 13 V-J features, a model discriminated ophthalmopathy from stable hyperthyroidism. Ophthalmopathy, which appeared later, was predicted by the model a median approximately 6 months before onset.

A Clinical Activity Score of at least 3, a NOSPECS grade of at least 4 and a duration under 3 months were recorded in the ophthalmopathy patients. This sequence originates from a man over 45 with Graves' ophthalmopathy. The rearrangement links TRBV20-1 to TRBJ1-1; no firm D call. Sequences were obtained from blood. CDR3 DNA sequence: TGCAGTGCTGGACGTGGAACGAACACTGAAGCTTTCTTT. Its translation is CSAGRGTNTEAFF.